A selection of T cell receptor beta chains follows, all from one sample in a study of memory CD4+ T cells and cytomegalovirus serostatus. Using immunoSEQ multiplex PCR, the repertoire was profiled, and TCRdb retains in-frame clones only, with some absent. The data show tens of thousands of clones, around 80% seen once. The sample comprised memory CD4+ T cells from blood. These receptors all stem from an adult in good health and CMV-seronegative. CDR3s include the opening cysteine and the closing phenylalanine or tryptophan. A D gene is named only where the DNA matches it firmly. Rows may omit the clone size; those that give it use once, few, many or a size class.

TGTGCCAGCAGCTTAGGTTCGATCTCTGGGGTCGAGCAGTACTTC,CASSLGSISGVEQYF,NA,TRBJ2-7,TRBV7-3,NA
TGCGCCAGCAGCCACAAAGACCGACTAGCGGAAGAGACCCAGTACTTC,CASSHKDRLAEETQYF,TRBD2,TRBJ2-5,TRBV4-1,NA
TGTGCCAGCAGCTCCCTCGGGGCAGGGGGCCGGGAGCAGTTCTTC,CASSSLGAGGREQFF,TRBD1,TRBJ2-1,TRBV13,NA
TGTGCCTGGACGCTAGGACAGGGGGGGGTAGGGATAGGCTACACCTTC,CAWTLGQGGVGIGYTF,TRBD1,TRBJ1-2,TRBV30,few
TGTGCCAGCTCAATACAGGGGGTAACTGGCTACACCTTC,CASSIQGVTGYTF,TRBD1,TRBJ1-2,TRBV18,NA
TGTGCCAGCAGCGAGCCCTCTGGACAGAAGACAGATACGCAGTATTTT,CASSEPSGQKTDTQYF,NA,TRBJ2-3,TRBV9,NA
TGTGCCAGCAGCTTCGCAGGGATGGGTGAAAAACTGTTTTTT,CASSFAGMGEKLFF,NA,TRBJ1-4,TRBV7-2,NA
TGTGCCAGCAGCGACTTCGGACAGGGGTGGAACACTGAAGCTTTCTTT,CASSDFGQGWNTEAFF,TRBD1,TRBJ1-1,TRBV5-6,once
TGTGCCAGCAGCTCCCAAGGTAGCGGGAGCACCGGGGAGCTGTTTTTT,CASSSQGSGSTGELFF,TRBD2,TRBJ2-2,TRBV11-3,once
TGCGCCAGCAGTCAACCCGGGACAAACACTGAAGCTTTCTTT,CASSQPGTNTEAFF,NA,TRBJ1-1,TRBV23-1,NA
TGTGCCAGCAGCTTAAGTCAGGGGGAGACCCAGTACTTC,CASSLSQGETQYF,NA,TRBJ2-5,TRBV7-8,NA
TGTGCCAGCAGCCAAAGGACTAGGAGCACCGGGGAGCTGTTTTTT,CASSQRTRSTGELFF,TRBD2,TRBJ2-2,TRBV14,NA
TGTGCCAGCAGCCCGTCTCAAGCTGGGGCCAACGTCCTGACTTTC,CASSPSQAGANVLTF,NA,TRBJ2-6,TRBV5-5,NA
TGTGCCACCTCGGGACTAGCGGGAGGCCTCCCCACAGATACGCAGTATTTT,CATSGLAGGLPTDTQYF,TRBD2,TRBJ2-3,TRBV19,NA
TGTGCCTGGGAGTCTAGAAGCACAGATACGCAGTATTTT,CAWESRSTDTQYF,NA,TRBJ2-3,TRBV30,NA
TGTGCCAGCAGCCCCGGTGTGAGCGAGCAGTTCTTC,CASSPGVSEQFF,NA,TRBJ2-1,TRBV7-3,NA
TGTGCCAGCGGCTGGGGAGGGCCCGGCGCTGAAGCTTTCTTT,CASGWGGPGAEAFF,NA,TRBJ1-1,TRBV5-4,NA
TGTGCCAGCAGCGGTGGACAGGGGCCCTACAATGAGCAGTTCTTC,CASSGGQGPYNEQFF,TRBD1,TRBJ2-1,TRBV9,once
TGTGCCAGCAGCGTAGTCCCCTCCCCGGGGGAGACCCAGTACTTC,CASSVVPSPGETQYF,NA,TRBJ2-5,TRBV9,once
TGTGCCACCAGCCACAGGGGTCGGGGCAATGAGCAGTTCTTC,CATSHRGRGNEQFF,TRBD1,TRBJ2-1,TRBV15,few
TGTGCCAGCAGCTCAGTCGGGACAGGGGCCGGCTACACCTTC,CASSSVGTGAGYTF,TRBD1,TRBJ1-2,TRBV7-2,NA